The sequence of this T cell receptor beta chain was determined in a study of blood T cell repertoires in COVID-19. Study overall: Sources were T cells, B-cell-depleted T cells, or PBMCs; the material itself was cDNA or gDNA.

V dropped 5 bases and J dropped 2; count of bases not matched to a gene: 4. The CDR3 length is 15 residues. Per germline, CDR1 LNHDA and CDR2 SQIVND (reference sequence). TCRdb's copy holds only in-frame clones and misses some; the assay was immunoSEQ multiplex PCR. The top ten clones hold 2.4% of a sample with hundreds of thousands of clones, around 91% of them seen once. Source material: PBMCs or T cells enriched from blood (not recorded which). V and J are TRBV19 and TRBJ2-7; 12 bases align to TRBD1. The clonotype comes from a woman aged 18 to 35 who had recovered from COVID-19. CDR3 DNA: TGTGCCAGTAGTCCCGGGACAGGGGGCACCTACGAGCAGTACTTC. Encoded protein: CASSPGTGGTYEQYF.